These 26 T cell receptor beta chains were sequenced from one sample in a study of PD-L1 blockade in urothelial cancer. Time point indicated: pretreatment peripheral blood. TCRdb's table, derived via immunoSEQ multiplex PCR, lists solely in-frame clones and lacks some. The sample yields 55,000 to 80,000 clones, 65% to 90% seen once. Material: PBMCs, obtained around atezolizumab (anti-PD-L1) treatment. The receptors stem from a man aged 65 to 79 with urothelial cancer.

This clone has just one count. The CDR3 DNA reads TGTGCCAGCAGTGCTACCAGGGGAGATTCCTATGGCTACACCTTC. It codes for CASSATRGDSYGYTF. The gene calls are TRBV6-5 and TRBJ1-2, with D perhaps TRBD1 (6 bases). V lost 5 bases and J lost 4, with 17 bases in between. CDR1 and CDR2 from the germline V gene are MNHEY and SVGAGI. This CDR3 has 15 amino acids.

The chain couples TRBV18 to TRBJ2-6; 7 positions match TRBD1. Germline trimming cut 1 base from V and 4 bases from J; bases unmatched to any gene: 4. Germline V lookup: CDR1 KGHSH, CDR2 LQKENI. The CDR3 is 16 residues long. The CDR3 DNA reads as TGTGCCAGCTCACCACAGGGGGCTGGAGGGGCCAACGTCCTGACTTTC. The encoded protein is CASSPQGAGGANVLTF.

This chain uses TRBV4-1 with TRBJ2-1; D might be TRBD1 (6 bases). V was trimmed by 4 bases and J by 5 bases, leaving 21 bases between them. The CDR3 contains 17 residues. Germline CDR1 and CDR2: MGHRA and YSYEKL. CDR3 sequence: CASSPPVGARMDNEQFF. CDR3 in DNA: TGCGCCAGCAGCCCACCTGTGGGGGCGAGGATGGACAATGAGCAGTTCTTC.

This clone was counted many times. The chain carries TRBV11-2 and TRBJ1-2, with D perhaps matching TRBD1 (6 bases). The CDR3 is made up of 14 amino acids. V lost 5 bases, J lost 4 bases, and 14 bases lay in between. Germline V lookup: CDR1 SGHAT, CDR2 FQNNGV. In nucleotides, the CDR3 is TGTGCCAGCAGCGCGGACAGCTCTAGCTATGGCTACACCTTC. Translated, it gives CASSADSSSYGYTF.

This clone was seen a few times. The V gene is TRBV10-3, the J gene TRBJ2-1; D possibly corresponds to TRBD1 (6 bases). The ends were cut back, 4 bases at V and 4 bases at J, with 17 bases in the middle. Germline CDR1 is ENHRY and CDR2 is SYGVKD. CDR3 length: 16 residues. CDR3 sequence reads: CAISAAGTRSYNEQFF. CDR3 nucleotide sequence: TGTGCCATCAGTGCTGCCGGGACACGGTCTTACAATGAGCAGTTCTTC.

This clone has just a few counts. The genes are TRBV18 and TRBJ1-2; D is unclear. The length of the CDR3 is 13 residues. Between the trimmed V and J ends, which lost 4 bases and 0 bases, there was a span of 6 bases. CDR1 is KGHSH and CDR2 is LQKENI in the germline V gene. For the CDR3, the DNA is TGTGCCAGCTCACGAGCCCCTAACTATGGCTACACCTTC. Translation: CASSRAPNYGYTF.

V is TRBV7-2 and J is TRBJ2-7; 8 bases match TRBD2. V dropped 1 base and J dropped 2; count of bases not matched to a gene: 7. Germline-derived CDR1 and CDR2 are SGHTA and FQGNSA. This CDR3 region has 16 residues. The DNA for the CDR3 is TGTGCCAGCAGCTTAGGCGGACTAGCAGTTCCCTACGAGCAGTACTTC. It specifies CASSLGGLAVPYEQYF.

This chain uses TRBV2 with TRBJ2-1; D possibly corresponds to TRBD2 (5 bases). The CDR3 sequence is 14 residues long. V lost 4 bases, J lost 3 bases, and 10 bases lay in between. Germline CDR1 is SNHLY and CDR2 is FYNNEI. In DNA, the CDR3 is TGTGCCAGCAGTGGGGTCGGGATCTACAATGAGCAGTTCTTC. Its protein product is CASSGVGIYNEQFF.

The chain joins TRBV15 to TRBJ2-1; 7 positions agree with TRBD2. This CDR3 is built from 17 residues. V dropped 0 bases and J dropped 4; count of bases not matched to a gene: 9. In germline, CDR1 is LNHNV, CDR2 YYDKDF (reference sequence). The CDR3 here is CATSRERLAASYNEQFF. CDR3 sequence (DNA): TGTGCCACCAGCAGAGAGCGGCTAGCGGCTTCTTACAATGAGCAGTTCTTC.

V gene TRBV5-6 combines with J gene TRBJ2-5, with 16 bases fitting TRBD2. CDR3 size: 18 residues. Germline CDR1 is SGHDT and CDR2 is YYEEEE. Germline trimming cut 4 bases from V and 2 bases from J; bases unmatched to any gene: 8. The CDR3 is CASSDPGLAGGRQETQYF. The CDR3 region has the DNA TGTGCCAGCAGCGACCCGGGACTAGCGGGAGGGAGGCAAGAGACCCAGTACTTC.

The chain has TRBV7-2 and TRBJ2-5, with 8 bases identical to TRBD2. The CDR3 sequence is 15 residues long. The J segment lost 5 bases and the V segment lost 5 bases, leaving 10 bases of the junction unmatched. CDR1 is SGHTA and CDR2 is FQGNSA in the germline V gene. This CDR3 reads CASSPPGLAGETQYF. In nucleotides, the CDR3 is TGTGCCAGCAGCCCACCCGGGCTAGCGGGCGAGACCCAGTACTTC.

The genes are TRBV6-1 and TRBJ2-6; D call uncertain. The length of the CDR3 is 15 residues. Germline V gene lookup returns CDR1 MNHNS and CDR2 SASEGT. The V gene lost 1 base and the J gene lost 2 bases, with 6 bases spanning the gap. The CDR3 sequence: CASSEGQTGANVLTF. CDR3 bases: TGTGCCAGCAGTGAAGGACAAACTGGGGCCAACGTCCTGACTTTC.

V gene TRBV18 combines with J gene TRBJ1-2; D unresolved. From germline, CDR1 is KGHSH and CDR2 LQKENI. V lost 5 bases to trimming and J lost 1 base, with 8 bases between them. The length of the CDR3 is 13 residues. CDR3 bases: TGTGCCAGCTCAGCGGGAAATAACTATGGCTACACCTTC. Protein: CASSAGNNYGYTF.

J is TRBJ2-7 and V is TRBV9; possible D gene TRBD2, 5 bases. The V end lost 2 bases, the J end lost 2 bases, and 8 bases lay between the germline ends. The CDR3 is 13 amino acids. Looked up from germline, CDR1 is SGDLS and CDR2 is YYNGEE. The CDR3 region is CASSVGLAYEQYF. DNA for the CDR3: TGTGCCAGCAGCGTTGGACTCGCCTACGAGCAGTACTTC.

J is TRBJ2-3 and V is TRBV27; 9 bases are a match to TRBD1. V lost 4 bases and J lost 5; bases outside the gene matches: 4. From germline, CDR1 is MNHEY and CDR2 SMNVEV (reference sequence). CDR3 size: 14 residues. In DNA, the CDR3 is TGTGCCAGCAGTTGGGACAGGGAAATAGATACGCAGTATTTT. Amino acid sequence: CASSWDREIDTQYF.

V and J are TRBV11-1 and TRBJ2-7; D is perhaps TRBD1 (5 bases). The ends were cut back, 5 bases at V and 0 bases at J, with 14 bases in the middle. The germline V gene encodes CDR1 SGHAT and CDR2 FQDESV (reference sequence). This CDR3 is 15 amino acids long. CDR3 nucleotides: TGTGCCAGCAGCCGATTGCAGGGTAACTCCTACGAGCAGTACTTC. Translating gives CASSRLQGNSYEQYF.

The chain is built from TRBV18 and TRBJ2-7; 9 nucleotides agree with TRBD1. The CDR3 is 15 amino acids. CDR1 KGHSH and CDR2 LQKENI come from the germline V gene. Unmatched junction bases numbered 8, after V lost 3 bases and J lost 5 bases. In DNA form, the CDR3 reads TGTGCCAGCTCACCGGCCGGGACAGGGCTCCACGAGCAGTACTTC. As protein: CASSPAGTGLHEQYF.

The chain carries TRBV5-4 and TRBJ2-2; 14 nucleotides agree with TRBD2. Germline lookup yields CDR1 SGHNT and CDR2 YYREEE (reference sequence). V was pared by 2 bases and J by 7 bases, with 4 bases of the junction left unmatched. The CDR3 contains 16 residues. DNA of the CDR3: TGTGCCAGCAGCTTAGGACTAGCGGGAGGAGGCGGGGAGCTGTTTTTT. Its translation is CASSLGLAGGGGELFF.

This chain links TRBV25-1 with TRBJ1-4; a weak D match, TRBD1 (5 bases). V lost 4 bases, J lost 4 bases, and 16 bases lay in between. The CDR3 extends over 16 amino acids. Germline V lookup: CDR1 MGHDK, CDR2 SYGVNS. The CDR3 loop reads CASSAFQGGGNEKLFF. In nucleotides, the CDR3 is TGTGCCAGCAGTGCCTTCCAGGGAGGCGGTAATGAAAAACTGTTTTTT.

The rearrangement links TRBV5-6 to TRBJ2-6; a possible D gene is TRBD2 (5 bases). The CDR3 sequence is 15 residues long. Trimming cost V 1 base and J 4 bases, with 9 bases left between them. Germline values: CDR1 SGHDT, CDR2 YYEEEE. DNA for the CDR3: TGTGCCAGCAGCTTGAGAGGGAGAGGGGCCAACGTCCTGACTTTC. Its translation: CASSLRGRGANVLTF. Supplemented by reference TRBV5-6 and TRBJ2-6, the full variable domain reads DAGVTQSPTHLIKTRGQQVTLRCSPKSGHDTVSWYQQALGQGPQFIFQYYEEEERQRGNFPDRFSGHQFPNYSSELNVNALLLGDSALYLCASSLRGRGANVLTFGAGSRLTVL.

The genes are TRBV5-1 and TRBJ1-1, with 7 bases aligning to TRBD1. This CDR3 comprises 15 residues. Losses at the gene ends were 2 bases for V and 5 bases for J; bases not matched to a gene: 9. The germline V gene encodes CDR1 SGHRS and CDR2 YFSETQ. The CDR3 DNA is TGCGCCAGCAGCTTCTCAAGACAGGGACGGACTGAAGCTTTCTTT. This encodes CASSFSRQGRTEAFF.

This clone appeared a few times. V is TRBV7-9 and J is TRBJ2-1; perhaps TRBD2 as D (7 bases). The CDR3 covers 17 residues. Trimming took off 4 bases at V and 2 bases at J, with 18 bases between the two ends. Looked up from germline, CDR1 is SEHNR and CDR2 is FQNEAQ (reference sequence). The CDR3 loop reads CASSSPGGAATYNEQFF. The DNA for the CDR3 is TGTGCCAGCAGCTCACCTGGGGGGGCGGCTACCTACAATGAGCAGTTCTTC. The whole variable domain, filled in from reference TRBV7-9 and TRBJ2-1, reads DTGVSQNPRHKITKRGQNVTFRCDPISEHNRLYWYRQTLGQGPEFLTYFQNEAQLEKSRLLSDRFSAERPKGSFSTLEIQRTEQGDSAMYLCASSSPGGAATYNEQFFGPGTRLTVL.

The V and J genes are TRBV5-1 and TRBJ2-3, with D unclear. The CDR3 runs to 15 residues. V lost 4 bases, J lost 0 bases, and 12 bases lay in between. Germline values: CDR1 SGHRS, CDR2 YFSETQ. In DNA, the CDR3 is TGCGCCAGCAGCCCCTTAGCCGGTAGCACAGATACGCAGTATTTT. Encoded protein: CASSPLAGSTDTQYF.

The chain is built from TRBV15 and TRBJ2-7, with 10 positions matching TRBD2. Germline V lookup: CDR1 LNHNV, CDR2 YYDKDF (reference sequence). The CDR3 is made up of 15 amino acids. V lost 3 bases and J lost 5; bases outside the gene matches: 7. The CDR3 coding sequence is TGTGCCACCAGCAGGGAACCCGGGACTAGCGACGAGCAGTACTTC. This encodes CATSREPGTSDEQYF.

V is TRBV6-5 and J is TRBJ2-2; possible D gene TRBD1, 6 bases. This CDR3 is built from 15 residues. Trimming shortened V by 5 bases and J by 1 base, and 11 bases separated the two germline ends. The germline gives CDR1 MNHEY, CDR2 SVGAGI. The CDR3 DNA follows: TGTGCCAGCAGTAGAGGGACACAGAACACCGGGGAGCTGTTTTTT. It translates to CASSRGTQNTGELFF.

The chain combines TRBV28 with TRBJ2-1; D is undetermined. Looked up from germline, CDR1 is MDHEN and CDR2 is SYDVKM. V was pared by 4 bases and J by 7 bases, with 11 bases between. CDR3 length: 13 amino acids. CDR3 sequence (DNA): TGTGCCAGCAGTTCCACAAATGTTAATGAGCAGTTCTTC. As protein: CASSSTNVNEQFF.